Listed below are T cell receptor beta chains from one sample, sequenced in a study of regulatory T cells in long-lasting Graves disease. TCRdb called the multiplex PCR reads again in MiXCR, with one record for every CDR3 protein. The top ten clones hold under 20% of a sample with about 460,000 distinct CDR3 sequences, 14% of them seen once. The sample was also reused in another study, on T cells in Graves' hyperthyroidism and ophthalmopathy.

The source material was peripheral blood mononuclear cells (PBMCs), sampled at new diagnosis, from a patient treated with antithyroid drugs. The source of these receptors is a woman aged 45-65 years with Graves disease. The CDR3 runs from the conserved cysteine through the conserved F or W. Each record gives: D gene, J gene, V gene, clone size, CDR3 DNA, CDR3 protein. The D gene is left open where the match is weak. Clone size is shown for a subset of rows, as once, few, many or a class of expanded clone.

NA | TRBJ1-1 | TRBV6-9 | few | TGTGCCAGCAGTTCCATCAGAGTTGAAGCTTTCTTT | CASSSIRVEAFF
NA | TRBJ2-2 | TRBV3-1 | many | TGTGCCAGCAGCCACCCCGGGGCAGGGGTTATCACCGGGGAGCTGTTTTTT | CASSHPGAGVITGELFF
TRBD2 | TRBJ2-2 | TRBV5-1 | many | TGCGCCAGCAGCTTGGCGGGGCGGGAGCAGAACACCGGGGAGCTGTTTTTT | CASSLAGREQNTGELFF
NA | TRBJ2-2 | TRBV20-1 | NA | TGCAGTGCCCCCGGGTTTGGCGGTACGAACACCGGGGAGCTGTTTTTT | CSAPGFGGTNTGELFF
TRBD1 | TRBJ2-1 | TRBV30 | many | TGTGCCTGGAGCGGGTCCGGGACAGGCAATGAGCAGTTCTTC | CAWSGSGTGNEQFF
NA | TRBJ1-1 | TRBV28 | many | TGTGCCAGCAGTTTCCAGGGGAAAACTGAAGCTTTCTTT | CASSFQGKTEAFF
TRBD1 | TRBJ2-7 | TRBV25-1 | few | TGTGCCAGCCGGGACAGGTCGATCCACGAGCAGTACTTC | CASRDRSIHEQYF
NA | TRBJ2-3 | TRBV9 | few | TGTGCCAGCAGCGTAGGAGGGAGTGGAAGCACAGATACGCAGTATTTT | CASSVGGSGSTDTQYF
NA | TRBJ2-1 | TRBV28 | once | TGTGCCAGCTACCGGGACTCCACACTTTACAATGAGCAGTTCTTC | CASYRDSTLYNEQFF
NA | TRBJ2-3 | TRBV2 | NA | TGTGCCAGCAGTCCCGGGACGGCCCCATATACGCAGTATTTT | CASSPGTAPYTQYF
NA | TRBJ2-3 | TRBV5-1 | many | TGCGCCAGCAGCGTCGGGGCGACGCGCACAGATACGCAGTATTTT | CASSVGATRTDTQYF
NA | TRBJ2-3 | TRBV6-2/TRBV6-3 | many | TGTGCCAGCAGTTACGAGCGTCAGGTCCCCACAGATACGCAGTATTTT | CASSYERQVPTDTQYF
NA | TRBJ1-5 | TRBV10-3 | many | TGTGCCATCAGTGAGTCGGTGGATAGTCAGCCCCAGCATTTT | CAISESVDSQPQHF
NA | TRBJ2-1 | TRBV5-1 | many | TGCGCCAGCAGCTTGGGCCTCAACAATGAGCAGTTCTTC | CASSLGLNNEQFF
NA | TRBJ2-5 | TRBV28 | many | TGTGCCAGCAGTAAACATGACAACCAAGAGACCCAGTACTTC | CASSKHDNQETQYF
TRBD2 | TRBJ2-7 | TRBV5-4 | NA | TGTGCCAGCAGCTTGGGACTAGCTTTCCAATACGAGCAGTACTTC | CASSLGLAFQYEQYF
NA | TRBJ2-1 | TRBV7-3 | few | TGTGCCAGCAGCTTAAATCCTCGGGGCAGCTCCCACAATGAGCAGTTCTTC | CASSLNPRGSSHNEQFF
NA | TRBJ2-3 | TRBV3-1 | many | TGTGCCAGCAGCCAAGTTACTCTGGATACGCAGTATTTT | CASSQVTLDTQYF
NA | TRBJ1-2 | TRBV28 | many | TGTGCCAGCAGGGGTTATGGCTACACCTTC | CASRGYGYTF
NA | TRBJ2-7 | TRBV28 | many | TGTGCCAGCAGTTCGACCGGGACTGGATCCTACGAGCAGTACTTC | CASSSTGTGSYEQYF
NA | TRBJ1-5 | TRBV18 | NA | TGTGCCAGCTCACCAGAACGGGCTACAACTAGACACCATAGCAATCAGCCCCAGCATTTT | CASSPERATTRHHSNQPQHF
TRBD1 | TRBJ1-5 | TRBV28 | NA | TGTGCCAGCAGTTTACGAACAGGGGCTAGATATAGCAATCAGCCCCAGCATTTT | CASSLRTGARYSNQPQHF
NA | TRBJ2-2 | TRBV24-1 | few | TGTGCCACCGAGGGGAACACCGGGGAGCTGTTTTTT | CATEGNTGELFF
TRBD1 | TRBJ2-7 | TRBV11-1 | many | TGTGCCAGCAGGAGGAACCGGGACAGGGGGCTGTACGAGCAGTACTTC | CASRRNRDRGLYEQYF
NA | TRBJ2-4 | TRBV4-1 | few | TGCGCCAGCAGCCAAGATTGGCAGCCTAACATTCAGTACTTC | CASSQDWQPNIQYF
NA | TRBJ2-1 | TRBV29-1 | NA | TGCAGCGTTGTGTGGCCGAGCAATGAGCAGTTCTTC | CSVVWPSNEQFF
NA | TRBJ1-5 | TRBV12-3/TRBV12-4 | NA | TGTGCCAGCAGTTTTGCTGACAATAGCAATCAGCCCCAGCATTTT | CASSFADNSNQPQHF
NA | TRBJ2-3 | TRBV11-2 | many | TGTGCCAGCAGCGTACACAGGGGCACAGATACGCAGTATTTT | CASSVHRGTDTQYF
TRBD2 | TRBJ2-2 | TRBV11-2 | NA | TGTGCCAGCAGCCCGGGGGGAGCGGGAGGGCCTGTTAACACCGGGGAGCTGTTTTTT | CASSPGGAGGPVNTGELFF
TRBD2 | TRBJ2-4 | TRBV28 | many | TGTGCCAGCAGTTTATTGAAGATCCAGCGGGGGAATCCAGCCAAAAACATTCAGTACTTC | CASSLLKIQRGNPAKNIQYF
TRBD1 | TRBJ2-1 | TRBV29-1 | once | TGCAGCGGCAACCGTGGGACAGGGCAGGTCAATGAGCAGTTCTTC | CSGNRGTGQVNEQFF
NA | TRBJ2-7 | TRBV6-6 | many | TGTGCCAGCAGTTACTCGGGGACTGCCTACTTC | CASSYSGTAYF